This T cell receptor beta chain was sequenced in a study of blood T cell repertoires in COVID-19 (TCRdb year 2020). Broadly, across the study: The collaborator samples originated in the United States, Italy and Spain and spanned the acute and convalescent phases of COVID-19. The repertoires were released in a freely available public database meant as a resource for research on the immune response to SARS-CoV-2. HLA class I and class II types, where available, came from metadata supplied by the sample provider rather than from assay-based typing. The dataset comprised deeply sampled blood TCRbeta repertoires from subjects exposed to, actively infected with, or recovered from COVID-19. Samples were obtained from the ongoing ImmuneRACE study (first 160 participants) and from over 1,000 subjects provided by 6 global collaborators. Nearly every sample came with metadata listing a de-identified subject ID, COVID-19 status, age in years and sex. The material from the prospective study consisted of cDNA or gDNA derived from T cells, B-cell-depleted T cells, or PBMCs. Results and caveats for the whole study, not just this receptor: How much clinical and demographic metadata was included differed by source and by participant, and the metadata was provided uncurated.

V loses 3 bases, J loses 4 bases, and the germline ends lie 8 bases apart. CDR1 and CDR2 are read off the germline V gene as SGDLS and YYNGEE. The CDR3 measures 13 amino acids from cysteine to phenylalanine. Kept here is only the CDR3 DNA, which spans 39 bases and is read in frame from base 1. TCRbeta CDR3 regions were amplified from genomic DNA using the immunoSEQ Assay, a bias-controlled multiplex PCR. As for the authors' bioinformatics: Within the assay, amplification of reference gene primers was used to estimate how many nucleated cells each sample contained. Sequence reads were collapsed and filtered to measure the absolute abundance of every unique TCRbeta CDR3 rearrangement. For each sample, productive Simpson clonality was calculated as the square root of Simpson's diversity index across productive rearrangements. In its TCRdb copy, this immuneACCESS table keeps in-frame sequences only and misses some clones. Where compared with another copy, unresolved V genes explain less than half of these, and the others have no known cause. The V and J calls and clone size come from that table; D and trimming were worked out from the DNA. The sample table contains just under 60,000 clones; only one count was recorded for more than 85% of them. The leading ten clones occupy 7.4% of the sample.

Worth noting for this clone: The antigen this receptor binds is unknown. Base qualities are not recorded, but no much larger clone differs from it by a single base.

The collaborating institutions used their own protocols to collect whole blood in K2EDTA tubes. Collaborator samples were shipped for TCRbeta analysis as frozen whole blood, isolated PBMCs, or DNA extracted from either sample type. The sample was peripheral blood. This receptor chain uses TRBV9 and TRBJ2-1, with the D segment identity uncertain. The TCR originated in a human donor with active COVID-19. The donor label of this sample is uncertain. The bases are TGTGCCAGCAGCGACAAACATTACAATGAGCAGTTCTTC. It is translated as CASSDKHYNEQFF.